One sample yielded the 24 T cell receptor beta chains listed below, sequenced in a study of radiotherapy plus CTLA-4 blockade in lung cancer. Clones were sequenced by immunoSEQ multiplex PCR, and TCRdb holds only the in-frame ones, with some missing. Of around 70,000 clones listed, around nine tenths are singletons. Source: peripheral blood, taken from a patient treated with radiotherapy plus ipilimumab. The source is a human donor with non-small cell lung cancer that progressed on radiotherapy plus ipilimumab.

The chain uses TRBV30 and TRBJ1-5; 7 bases agree with TRBD1. The CDR3 is made up of 14 amino acids. The germline gives CDR1 GTSNPN, CDR2 SVGIG (reference sequence). V shed 4 bases, J shed 4 bases, and the junction held 7 bases outside the gene matches. The CDR3 DNA follows: TGTGCCTGGAAGACGACAGGGCGGAATCAGCCCCAGCATTTT. Translated, it gives CAWKTTGRNQPQHF.

The V gene is TRBV29-1, the J gene TRBJ1-2, with D possibly being TRBD1 (6 bases). Trimming took off 6 bases at V and 6 bases at J, with 17 bases between the two ends. The V gene's germline CDR1 is SQVTM and CDR2 ANQGSEA. CDR3 length equals 13 residues. CDR3 sequence (DNA): TGCAGCGTGGGACTAACAGGGTCGGATGGCTACACCTTC. It translates to CSVGLTGSDGYTF.

J is TRBJ2-3 and V is TRBV23-1, with D possibly called TRBD1 or TRBD2 (5 bases each). TRBV23-1 falls under the ORF class, with uncertain function. With 0 bases removed from V and 5 bases from J, the gap between germline ends came to 12 bases. This CDR3 spans 15 amino acids. The DNA of the CDR3 is TGCGCCAGCAGTCAATCCAGGGACCTTCAAGATACGCAGTATTTT. Translated, it gives CASSQSRDLQDTQYF.

This rearrangement joins TRBV6-5 to TRBJ1-2; unclear D gene. CDR3 length equals 15 residues. The V end lost 5 bases, the J end lost 3 bases, and 16 bases lay between the germline ends. The V gene's germline CDR1 is MNHEY and CDR2 SVGAGI. The CDR3 spells CASSPRRTVDYGYTF. CDR3 DNA sequence: TGTGCCAGCAGTCCTAGAAGGACTGTCGACTATGGCTACACCTTC.

The chain has TRBV7-6 and TRBJ2-5; D is perhaps TRBD2 (6 bases). The V end lost 5 bases, the J end lost 5 bases, and 9 bases lay between the germline ends. CDR3 length equals 12 residues. Germline lookup yields CDR1 SGHVS and CDR2 FNYEAQ. The DNA for the CDR3 is TGTGCCAGCAGCAGCCGGGGGGAGACCCAGTACTTC. It specifies CASSSRGETQYF.

The rearrangement joins TRBV27 to TRBJ1-2; TRBD1 aligns across 7 bases. The length of the CDR3 is 14 residues. The germline V gene has CDR1 MNHEY and CDR2 SMNVEV (reference sequence). With V trimmed by 4 bases and J by 3 bases, 5 bases remained unmatched. In nucleotides, the CDR3 is TGTGCCAGCAGTTCCGGGACAGCTTACTATGGCTACACCTTC. This gives the protein CASSSGTAYYGYTF.

This clone came up once. The genes are TRBV19 and TRBJ1-2, with TRBD1 matching over 10 bases. This CDR3 has 13 amino acids. CDR1 and CDR2 (germline): LNHDA, SQIVND (reference sequence). V lost 1 base, J lost 13 bases, and 6 bases stayed unmatched. The CDR3 nucleotides read TGTGCCAGTAGTATAGGGACAGGGGGAGCGATCACCTTC. Residues: CASSIGTGGAITF.

The genes are TRBV5-5 and TRBJ2-7, with unresolved D. The CDR3 loop spans 14 amino acids. The germline CDR1 and CDR2 sequences are SGHKS and YYEKEE (reference sequence). V dropped 0 bases and J dropped 3 bases, with 10 bases sitting between them. CDR3 amino acids: CASSLGGLDYEQYF. CDR3 nucleotides: TGTGCCAGCAGCTTGGGCGGCCTAGACTACGAGCAGTACTTC.

The chain uses TRBV7-2 and TRBJ1-3, with D possibly being TRBD1 (5 bases). Trimming stripped 5 bases from V and 4 bases from J, with 9 bases between. Germline CDR1 and CDR2: SGHTA and FQGNSA. The CDR3 length is 13 residues. The CDR3 DNA sequence: TGTGCCAGCAGCACCCGACAGGGAAACACCATATATTTT. Amino acid sequence: CASSTRQGNTIYF.

The V gene is TRBV5-1, the J gene TRBJ1-2; 7 bases match TRBD1. CDR1 is SGHRS and CDR2 is YFSETQ in the germline V gene. Trimming took 8 bases from V and 6 from J; bases not matched to a gene: 10. There are 13 residues in the CDR3. Written as DNA, the CDR3 is TGCGCCAGTTCGGCCACAGGGGTCAATGGCTACACCTTC. Amino acid sequence: CASSATGVNGYTF. Full variable domain (missing parts from reference TRBV5-1 and TRBJ1-2): KAGVTQTPRYLIKTRGQQVTLSCSPISGHRSVSWYQQTPGQGLQFLFEYFSETQRNKGNFPGRFSGRQFSNSRSEMNVSTLELGDSALYLCASSATGVNGYTFGSGTRLTVV.

The chain has TRBV27 and TRBJ2-5; possibly TRBD1 for D (6 bases). Looked up from germline, CDR1 is MNHEY and CDR2 is SMNVEV (reference sequence). The CDR3 totals 14 residues. V gave up 8 bases and J gave up 2 bases, with 15 bases separating them. The CDR3 region has the DNA TGTGCCAGCGGCCGGGACATTCTACAAGAGACCCAGTACTTC. Protein sequence: CASGRDILQETQYF.

The chain couples TRBV5-4 to TRBJ1-4, with 8 bases that match TRBD1. The CDR3 contains 15 residues. CDR1 is SGHNT, CDR2 YYREEE, per germline (reference sequence). V gave up 0 bases and J gave up 6 bases; unmatched junction bases: 4. The CDR3 DNA is TGTGCCAGCAGCTTGGCCGGGACAGGTTATGAAAAACTGTTTTTT. Translating it yields CASSLAGTGYEKLFF.

The chain is built from TRBV9 and TRBJ2-2; tentative D call: TRBD2 (5 bases). The CDR3 is made up of 15 amino acids. Trimming pared 4 bases from V and 6 bases from J, leaving 16 bases between. Germline CDR1 SGDLS, CDR2 YYNGEE. In DNA, the CDR3 is TGTGCCAGCAGCCCCTTGTCGGGGAATTCCGGGGAGCTGTTTTTT. Translating it yields CASSPLSGNSGELFF.

The V call is TRBV28, the J call TRBJ1-2; 9 bases map to TRBD1. Trimming cost V 5 bases and J 8 bases; bases outside gene matches: 9. This CDR3 contains 14 residues. Germline V gives CDR1 MDHEN, CDR2 SYDVKM. The CDR3 here is CASSTPGQGWGYTF. CDR3 nucleotide sequence: TGTGCCAGCAGTACGCCGGGACAGGGCTGGGGCTACACCTTC.

This clone was observed a few times. V gene TRBV7-8 combines with J gene TRBJ2-1; TRBD2 matches 12 bases. The germline V gene encodes CDR1 SGHVS and CDR2 FQNEAQ. V shed 5 bases and J 0 bases; nucleotides not matched to a gene: 5. The CDR3 is made up of 17 amino acids. DNA for the CDR3: TGTGCCAGCAGCGCCGGACTAGCGGGGCGCTCCTACAATGAGCAGTTCTTC. Protein product: CASSAGLAGRSYNEQFF. Full variable domain (rest looked up from reference TRBV7-8 and TRBJ2-1): GAGVSQSPRYKVAKRGQDVALRCDPISGHVSLFWYQQALGQGPEFLTYFQNEAQLDKSGLPSDRFFAERPEGSVSTLKIQRTQQEDSAVYLCASSAGLAGRSYNEQFFGPGTRLTVL.

V usage is TRBV6-1 and J usage is TRBJ2-3; no firm D call. Trimming took 1 base from V and 2 from J, leaving 13 bases between them. Germline V gene lookup returns CDR1 MNHNS and CDR2 SASEGT. The CDR3 spans 16 residues. The CDR3 region is CASSEGVGRNTDTQYF. The DNA for the CDR3 is TGTGCCAGCAGTGAAGGAGTAGGCAGAAACACAGATACGCAGTATTTT.

The chain couples TRBV6-6 to TRBJ2-1; 7 bases line up with TRBD1. CDR3 size: 15 residues. With V trimmed by 3 bases and J by 5 bases, 7 bases remained unmatched. From germline, CDR1 is MNHNY and CDR2 SVGAGI (reference sequence). The CDR3 here is CASSYTGAQDNEQFF. The CDR3, as DNA: TGTGCCAGCAGTTATACAGGGGCTCAGGACAATGAGCAGTTCTTC.

The rearrangement links TRBV11-3 to TRBJ2-1, with D uncertain. The CDR3 runs to 15 residues. The V end was cut by 4 bases, the J end by 5 bases, with 15 bases between. The germline V gene encodes CDR1 SGHNT and CDR2 YENEEA. The CDR3 DNA sequence: TGTGCCAGCAGCTCATCCTGGAGTGCGAACAATGAGCAGTTCTTC. This codes for CASSSSWSANNEQFF. Looking up the rest from reference TRBV11-3 and TRBJ2-1 gives the full variable domain: EAGVVQSPRYKIIEKKQPVAFWCNPISGHNTLYWYLQNLGQGPELLIRYENEEAVDDSQLPKDRFSAERLKGVDSTLKIQPAELGDSAVYLCASSSSWSANNEQFFGPGTRLTVL.

The chain couples TRBV10-3 to TRBJ2-1; TRBD2 aligns across 7 bases. V gave up 5 bases and J gave up 7 bases; unmatched junction bases: 5. The CDR3 has 13 residues. Germline loops: CDR1 ENHRY, CDR2 SYGVKD. The CDR3 loop reads CAISQYGGNEQFF. As DNA, the CDR3 is TGTGCCATCAGTCAATACGGGGGGAATGAGCAGTTCTTC.

This clone was counted a single time. The chain couples TRBV9 to TRBJ2-3; the D is unclear. V was trimmed by 0 bases and J by 5 bases, leaving 10 bases between them. Germline CDR1 reads SGDLS; CDR2 reads YYNGEE. This CDR3 has 14 residues. The CDR3, as DNA: TGTGCCAGCAGCGTAGAAGGGAATGAAGATACGCAGTATTTT. Its protein is CASSVEGNEDTQYF.

This chain links TRBV7-3 with TRBJ2-3; 8 positions agree with TRBD2. Trimming cost V 5 bases and J 2 bases; bases outside gene matches: 9. There are 16 residues in the CDR3. The germline gives CDR1 SGHTA, CDR2 FQGTGA. CDR3 sequence (DNA): TGTGCCAGCAGCGCCTCTAGCGGGCGGTCCACAGATACGCAGTATTTT. It translates to CASSASSGRSTDTQYF.

This sequence joins TRBV28 and TRBJ1-5; 12 bases match TRBD1. Germline CDR1 reads MDHEN; CDR2 reads SYDVKM. This CDR3 comprises 19 residues. Germline trimming cut 1 base from V and 3 bases from J; bases unmatched to any gene: 10. In DNA form, the CDR3 reads TGTGCCAGCAGTTTATCCAGGGACAGGGGGCCAATATACAATCAGCCCCAGCATTTT. It translates to CASSLSRDRGPIYNQPQHF.

This chain links TRBV9 with TRBJ2-3; 13 nucleotides match TRBD2. The CDR3 covers 18 residues. V shed 2 bases and J 6 bases; nucleotides not matched to a gene: 12. Germline V gene data show CDR1 as SGDLS and CDR2 as YYNGEE. Here the CDR3 DNA reads TGTGCCAGCAGCGTTCTTCCGGGACTAGCGGGAATGGAGGATACGCAGTATTTT. It is translated as CASSVLPGLAGMEDTQYF.

The chain carries TRBV5-1 and TRBJ2-3; unclear D gene. Germline V gene lookup returns CDR1 SGHRS and CDR2 YFSETQ. The CDR3 length is 12 residues. V lost 5 bases to trimming and J lost 6 bases, with 10 bases between them. For the CDR3, the DNA is TGCGCCAGCAGTCGACCTGGGGATACGCAGTATTTT. It specifies CASSRPGDTQYF.